This T cell receptor beta chain originates from a study of T cells after yellow fever vaccination. TCRdb re-analysed the 5' RACE reads in MiXCR, keeping a single row per CDR3 protein. The sample lists about 85,000 distinct CDR3 sequences; roughly 14% were seen once. This CDR3 is built from 13 residues. Between the trimmed V and J ends, which lost 7 bases and 4 bases, there was a span of 11 bases. Looked up from germline, CDR1 is MGHRA and CDR2 is YSYEKL. The chain employs TRBV4-1 and TRBJ1-5; D gene unclear. Specimen: CD8+ T cells not binding an NS4B(214-222) dextramer, sorted from PBMCs, collected approximately 22 days after the first yellow fever vaccination. This clonotype was obtained from a young man who received the YFV17D yellow fever vaccine. The CDR3 DNA follows: TGCGCCAGCACCTCAGAGGAGAATCAGCCCCAGCATTTT. Translation gives CASTSEENQPQHF.